A single sample gave rise to the 13 T cell receptor beta chains below, sequenced in a study of T-cell memory formation after mild COVID-19. TCRdb used MiXCR to reprocess the 5' RACE reads, holding one entry per CDR3 protein. This repertoire shows roughly 410,000 distinct CDR3 sequences, 20% to 25% found once; its top ten account for 8.5% to 9%. The sample comprised PBMCs or a T cell subset sorted from them (not recorded which). The receptors originated from an adult woman who had mild COVID-19 (a few samples of this study predate the infection). Cell type and time point are not known.

The sample holds many counts of this clonotype. The V gene is TRBV7-9, the J gene TRBJ2-7; D call uncertain. Trimming pared 11 bases from V and 4 bases from J, leaving 12 bases between. The germline V gene encodes CDR1 SEHNR and CDR2 FQNEAQ (reference sequence). The CDR3 consists of 11 residues. This CDR3 is CASSWGYEQYF. The DNA for the CDR3 is TGTGCCTCGTCATGGGGTTACGAGCAGTACTTC. Full variable domain (outside the CDR3, taken from reference TRBV7-9 and TRBJ2-7): DTGVSQNPRHKITKRGQNVTFRCDPISEHNRLYWYRQTLGQGPEFLTYFQNEAQLEKSRLLSDRFSAERPKGSFSTLEIQRTEQGDSAMYLCASSWGYEQYFGPGTRLTVT.

This clonotype was observed a few times. The V and J genes are TRBV5-6 and TRBJ2-3, with TRBD2 matching 8 bases. CDR3 length equals 16 residues. V lost 7 bases to trimming and J lost 3 bases; unmatched junction nucleotides: 13. The germline gives CDR1 SGHDT, CDR2 YYEEEE. CDR3 DNA: TGTGCCAGCCGCAGCTTTCAGGGACTAGGAACAGATACGCAGTATTTT. Translated, it gives CASRSFQGLGTDTQYF.

The chain couples TRBV10-3 to TRBJ1-2; D is uncertain. V lost 3 bases, J lost 2 bases, and 10 bases lay in between. The CDR3 runs 14 residues. Per the germline V gene, CDR1 is ENHRY and CDR2 is SYGVKD. The CDR3 loop reads CAISEQPGNYGYTF. The CDR3 coding sequence is TGTGCCATCAGTGAACAGCCTGGCAACTATGGCTACACCTTC.

The chain couples TRBV29-1 to TRBJ2-7, with a tentative D call TRBD1 (5 bases). V was clipped by 5 bases and J by 0 bases, with 8 bases between them. CDR3 length equals 12 residues. Germline values: CDR1 SQVTM, CDR2 ANQGSEA. For the CDR3, the DNA is TGCAGCGTTCGACAGAGCTCCTACGAGCAGTACTTC. Translation gives CSVRQSSYEQYF.

The chain joins TRBV20-1 to TRBJ1-5; D unresolved. This CDR3 is built from 17 residues. The V gene's germline CDR1 is DFQATT and CDR2 SNEGSKA (reference sequence). V lost 0 bases to trimming and J lost 1 base, with 16 bases between them. The CDR3 DNA sequence: TGCAGTGCTAGAGATGGGCTGAGGGAGAGGAGCAATCAGCCCCAGCATTTT. Protein product: CSARDGLRERSNQPQHF.

The gene calls are TRBV7-6 and TRBJ2-7, with 7 bases that match TRBD1. This CDR3 has 14 amino acids. Germline V CDR1 and CDR2: SGHVS, FNYEAQ. J gave up 2 bases and V 8 bases, and 9 bases lay outside the gene matches. For the CDR3, the DNA is TGTGCCAGCGCCTCCGGGACAGCCACCTACGAGCAGTACTTC. Encoded protein: CASASGTATYEQYF. Full variable domain (rest looked up from reference TRBV7-6 and TRBJ2-7): GAGVSQSPRYKVTKRGQDVALRCDPISGHVSLYWYRQALGQGPEFLTYFNYEAQQDKSGLPNDRFSAERPEGSISTLTIQRTEQRDSAMYRCASASGTATYEQYFGPGTRLTVT.

The table lists this clonotype with a few counts. This rearrangement joins TRBV29-1 to TRBJ2-7; TRBD1 matches 7 bases. The CDR3 has 15 amino acids. Germline V gene lookup returns CDR1 SQVTM and CDR2 ANQGSEA. The V segment lost 3 bases and the J segment 2 bases; nucleotides outside the gene matches: 10. CDR3 sequence: CSVDDLRGQAYEQYF. The CDR3 coding sequence is TGCAGCGTTGACGATTTGAGGGGGCAAGCCTACGAGCAGTACTTC.

This clonotype was found a few times. The chain combines TRBV4-2 with TRBJ2-5, with no clear D. V shed 3 bases and J shed 4 bases, with 9 bases lying between them. The germline V gene has CDR1 LGHNA and CDR2 YNFKEQ. The CDR3 is 13 amino acids. The CDR3 region has the DNA TGTGCCAGCAGCCAGGTCTTGCGAGAGACCCAGTACTTC. It specifies CASSQVLRETQYF.

This chain connects TRBV6-1 to TRBJ2-5; a weak D match, TRBD2 (6 bases). Trimming left V 3 bases short and J 5 bases short, with 16 bases between. The CDR3 totals 15 residues. Germline V gene sequence: CDR1 MNHNS, CDR2 SASEGT. In DNA, the CDR3 is TGTGCCAGCAGTGATGGCGGGGCGGTGGGGGAGACCCAGTACTTC. Its protein product is CASSDGGAVGETQYF.

The rearrangement links TRBV11-3 to TRBJ2-3; D may be TRBD2 (6 bases). Trimming shortened V by 5 bases and J by 1 base, and 16 bases separated the two germline ends. CDR1 and CDR2 from the germline V gene are SGHNT and YENEEA. This CDR3 region has 16 residues. In DNA, the CDR3 is TGTGCCAGCAGCACGTGGGAGGACGGAGGCACAGATACGCAGTATTTT. It specifies CASSTWEDGGTDTQYF.

This clonotype was detected a few times. The chain links TRBV7-2 to TRBJ1-1, with a weak D call TRBD1 (6 bases). CDR3 length: 16 residues. Germline V lookup: CDR1 SGHTA, CDR2 FQGNSA. The ends were cut back, 6 bases at V and 1 base at J, with 18 bases in the middle. The CDR3 is CASSSQGGARNTEAFF. CDR3 DNA: TGTGCCAGCAGTTCACAGGGTGGAGCTCGGAACACTGAAGCTTTCTTT. Together with reference TRBV7-2 and TRBJ1-1, the CDR3 gives the full variable domain: GAGVSQSPSNKVTEKGKDVELRCDPISGHTALYWYRQSLGQGLEFLIYFQGNSAPDKSGLPSDRFSAERTGGSVSTLTIQRTQQEDSAVYLCASSSQGGARNTEAFFGQGTRLTVV.

The rearrangement links TRBV12-3 or TRBV12-4 to TRBJ1-1; D gene uncertain. Trimming took 0 bases from V and 5 from J, leaving 16 bases between them. The CDR3 totals 16 residues. The CDR3, as DNA: TGTGCCAGCAGTTTAGCGGATACCATCCTAGGGACTGAAGCTTTCTTT. Encoded protein: CASSLADTILGTEAFF.

The chain uses TRBV14 and TRBJ2-3; 8 nucleotides agree with TRBD1. V was pared by 4 bases and J by 4 bases, with 7 bases of the junction left unmatched. The CDR3 runs 15 residues. Germline CDR1 and CDR2: SGHDN and FVKESK. As DNA, the CDR3 is TGTGCCAGCAGCCTCAGCAGGGGGCTCCCAGATACGCAGTATTTT. This encodes CASSLSRGLPDTQYF.